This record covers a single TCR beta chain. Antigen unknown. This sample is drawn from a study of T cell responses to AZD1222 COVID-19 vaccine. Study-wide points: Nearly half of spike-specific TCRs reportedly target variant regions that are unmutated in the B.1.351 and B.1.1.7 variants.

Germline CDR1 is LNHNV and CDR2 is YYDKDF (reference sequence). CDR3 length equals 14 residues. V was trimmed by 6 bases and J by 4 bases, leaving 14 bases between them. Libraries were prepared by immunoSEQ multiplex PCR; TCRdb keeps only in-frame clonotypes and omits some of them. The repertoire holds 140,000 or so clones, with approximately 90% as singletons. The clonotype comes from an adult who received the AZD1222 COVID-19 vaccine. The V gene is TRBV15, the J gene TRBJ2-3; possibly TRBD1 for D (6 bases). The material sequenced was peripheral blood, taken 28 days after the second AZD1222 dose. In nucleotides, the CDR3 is TGTGCCACCAGTAACAGGGAGAGCGCAGATACGCAGTATTTT. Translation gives CATSNRESADTQYF.